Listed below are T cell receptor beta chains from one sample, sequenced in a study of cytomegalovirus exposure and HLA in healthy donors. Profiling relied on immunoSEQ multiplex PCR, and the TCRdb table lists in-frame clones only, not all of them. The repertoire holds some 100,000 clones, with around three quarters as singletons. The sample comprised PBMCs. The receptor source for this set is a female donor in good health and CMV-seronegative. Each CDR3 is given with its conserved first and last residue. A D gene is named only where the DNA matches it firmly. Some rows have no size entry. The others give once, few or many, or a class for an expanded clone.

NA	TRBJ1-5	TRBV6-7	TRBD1	TGTGCCAGCAGGGCCGGGACAGGGGATGGGTGTAGCAATCAGCCCCAGCATTTT	CASRAGTGDGCSNQPQHF
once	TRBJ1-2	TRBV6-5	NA	TGTGCCAGCAGTTACACAACCAACTATGGCTACACCTTC	CASSYTTNYGYTF
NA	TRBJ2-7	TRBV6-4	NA	TGTGCCAGCAGTGTAGGGACAACGCTTTACGAGCAGTACTTC	CASSVGTTLYEQYF
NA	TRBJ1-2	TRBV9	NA	TGTGCCAGCAGCCGCCGTTCACAGGACTATGGCTACACCTTC	CASSRRSQDYGYTF
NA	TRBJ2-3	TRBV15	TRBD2	TGTGCCACCAGCAGAGATACCCCAAAGCGGGGGGGTAGCACAGATACGCAGTATTTT	CATSRDTPKRGGSTDTQYF
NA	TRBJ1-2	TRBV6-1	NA	TGTGCCAGCAGTCCTCGATCTGGTCGGGGCTATGGCTACACCTTC	CASSPRSGRGYGYTF
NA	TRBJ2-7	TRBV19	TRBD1	TGTGCCAGTAGCCTACAGGGGGCCCAAACCTACGAGCAGTACTTC	CASSLQGAQTYEQYF
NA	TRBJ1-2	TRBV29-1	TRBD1	TGCGGAATCGGGACAGGGTATGGCTACACCTTC	CGIGTGYGYTF
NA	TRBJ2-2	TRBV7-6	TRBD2	TGTGCCAGCAGCTTAACTAGCGGGGGGGCCAACACCGGGGAGCTGTTTTTT	CASSLTSGGANTGELFF
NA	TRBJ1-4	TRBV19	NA	TGTGCCAGTAGTATTCGGGACAACCTTGAAAAACTGTTTTTT	CASSIRDNLEKLFF
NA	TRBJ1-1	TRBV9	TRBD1	TGTGCCAGCAGCGGGCAGGGGGCCACTGAAGCTTTCTTT	CASSGQGATEAFF
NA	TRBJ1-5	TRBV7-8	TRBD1	TGTGCCAGCAGCTCCAACCCGACAGGGGATCAGCCCCAGCATTTT	CASSSNPTGDQPQHF
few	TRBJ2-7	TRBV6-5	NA	TGTGCCAGCAGTTTCGAAACCGGGACTTACGCCTACGAGCAGTACTTC	CASSFETGTYAYEQYF
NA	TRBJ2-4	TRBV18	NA	TGTGCCAGCTCACCACCAAGTGGCGGCATTCAGTACTTC	CASSPPSGGIQYF
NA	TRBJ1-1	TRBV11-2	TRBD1	TGTGCCAGCAGCTCGGGACAGGCGGTGAACACTGAAGCTTTCTTT	CASSSGQAVNTEAFF
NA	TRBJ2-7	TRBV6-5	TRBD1	TGTGCCAGCAGTAAAAGACAGGGCGAAGAGCAGTACTTC	CASSKRQGEEQYF
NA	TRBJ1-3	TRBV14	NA	TGTGCCAGCAGCCGAGCGGGAGCAGCTGCTTCTGGAAACACCATATATTTT	CASSRAGAAASGNTIYF
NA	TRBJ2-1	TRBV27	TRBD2	TGTGCCAGCAGTTTATCCCCGATTAGCGGGGGGCGCTCCTACAATGAGCAGTTCTTC	CASSLSPISGGRSYNEQFF
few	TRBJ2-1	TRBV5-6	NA	TGTGCCAGCAGCTTGGCTGTGGAGCAGTTCTTC	CASSLAVEQFF
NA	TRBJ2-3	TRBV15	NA	TGTGCCACCAGCCGGGACTCCGGGGATACGCAGTATTTT	CATSRDSGDTQYF
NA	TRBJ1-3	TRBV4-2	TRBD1	TGTGCCAGCAGCGGTCGACAGGGTAGCTCTGGAAACACCATATATTTT	CASSGRQGSSGNTIYF
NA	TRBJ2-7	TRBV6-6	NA	TGTGCCAGCACGGACAGTAATTACGAGCAGTACTTC	CASTDSNYEQYF
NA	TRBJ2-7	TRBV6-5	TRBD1	TGTGCCAGCAGTTATGGGACAGCCCCAGGGTTTTACGAGCAGTACTTC	CASSYGTAPGFYEQYF
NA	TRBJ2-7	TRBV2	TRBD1	TGTGCCAGCAGACAGGACAGGGGCTCCTACGAGCAGTACTTC	CASRQDRGSYEQYF
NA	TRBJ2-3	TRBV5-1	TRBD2	TGCGCCAGCAGCTCGACTAGCGGGGAAGGCACAGATACGCAGTATTTT	CASSSTSGEGTDTQYF
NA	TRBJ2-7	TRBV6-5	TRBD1	TGTGCCAGCAGTTCGGGACAGGGGAAGCACGAGCAGTACTTC	CASSSGQGKHEQYF
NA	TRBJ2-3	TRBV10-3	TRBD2	TGTGCCATCAGTGAGTCCGGGGGGGCCAACACAGATACGCAGTATTTT	CAISESGGANTDTQYF
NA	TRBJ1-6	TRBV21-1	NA	TGTGCCAGCTCAGCTCAAGGCGGGACCGCTCCCCTCCACTTT	CASSAQGGTAPLHF
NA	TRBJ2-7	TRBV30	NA	TGTGCCTGGAGTGTAGACAGGCTGAGGGAGCAGTACTTC	CAWSVDRLREQYF
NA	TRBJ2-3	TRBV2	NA	TGTGCCAGCAGTGAATTGGGCCTTGGGGGGGATACGCAGTATTTT	CASSELGLGGDTQYF
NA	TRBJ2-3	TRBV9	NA	TGTGCCAGCAGCGTTATTAGCACAGATACGCAGTATTTT	CASSVISTDTQYF
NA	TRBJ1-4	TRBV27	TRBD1	TGTGCCAGCAGTCTTAAACCGAACAGGGGAACTAATGAAAAACTGTTTTTT	CASSLKPNRGTNEKLFF
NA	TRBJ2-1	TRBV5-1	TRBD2	TGCGCCAGCAGCTTGGCCGTTTGGGAGCGGGGAATAAATGAGCAGTTCTTC	CASSLAVWERGINEQFF
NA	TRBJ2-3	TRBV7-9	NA	TGTGCCAGCAGCTTTGTCCAGACAACAGATACGCAGTATTTT	CASSFVQTTDTQYF
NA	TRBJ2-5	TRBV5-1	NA	TGCGCCAGCAGCTCGGGGGAGACCCAGTACTTC	CASSSGETQYF
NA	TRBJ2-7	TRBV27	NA	TGTGCCAGCAGTCCCTACAGCTCCTACGAGCAGTACTTC	CASSPYSSYEQYF
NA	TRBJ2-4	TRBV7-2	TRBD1	TGTGCCAGCAGCTCGCAGGTGGGACAGGGAGGGAACATTCAGTACTTC	CASSSQVGQGGNIQYF
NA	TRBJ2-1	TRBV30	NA	TGTGCCTCTGAGGGGGGGGGCTCGCATGAGCAGTTCTTC	CASEGGGSHEQFF
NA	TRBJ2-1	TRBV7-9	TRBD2	TGTGCCAGCAGCGGACTAGGGACTAGCGGGGGCAATGAGCAGTTCTTC	CASSGLGTSGGNEQFF
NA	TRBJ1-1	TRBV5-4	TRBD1	TGTGCCAGCAGCTCGAGACAGGGGGCGAGCGCTGAAGCTTTCTTT	CASSSRQGASAEAFF
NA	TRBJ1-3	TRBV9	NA	TGTGCCAGCAGCGTAGACCTAGGGGCGGGGAACACCATATATTTT	CASSVDLGAGNTIYF